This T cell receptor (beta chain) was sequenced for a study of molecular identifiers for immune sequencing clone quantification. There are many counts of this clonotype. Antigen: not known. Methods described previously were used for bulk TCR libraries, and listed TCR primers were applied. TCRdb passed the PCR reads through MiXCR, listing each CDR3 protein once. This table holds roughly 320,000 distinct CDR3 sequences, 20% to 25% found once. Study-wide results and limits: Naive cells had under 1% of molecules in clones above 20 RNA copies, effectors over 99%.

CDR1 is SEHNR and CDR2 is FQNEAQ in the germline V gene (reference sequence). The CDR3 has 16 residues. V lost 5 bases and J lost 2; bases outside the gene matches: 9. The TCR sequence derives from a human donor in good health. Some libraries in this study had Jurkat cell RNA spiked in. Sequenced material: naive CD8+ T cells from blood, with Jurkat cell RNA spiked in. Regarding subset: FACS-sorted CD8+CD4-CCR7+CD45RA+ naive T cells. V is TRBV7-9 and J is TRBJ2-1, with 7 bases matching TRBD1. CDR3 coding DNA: TGTGCCAGCAGCGAACAGGGGTTGGTTGCCTACAATGAGCAGTTCTTC. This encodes CASSEQGLVAYNEQFF.